Listed here are 9 T cell receptor beta chains from one sample, sequenced in a study of blood T cell repertoires in COVID-19. Assay used: immunoSEQ multiplex PCR; TCRdb lists only in-frame clones, some missing. Found here are 30,000 to 35,000 clones, roughly 85% of them singletons; the top ten hold around 8.6%. Sample: peripheral blood. All receptors come from a man at least 80 years old with active COVID-19.

The V call is TRBV9, the J call TRBJ2-7, with D maybe TRBD2 (6 bases). Between the trimmed V and J ends, which lost 4 bases and 3 bases, there was a span of 14 bases. The CDR3 loop spans 14 amino acids. Germline V gene data show CDR1 as SGDLS and CDR2 as YYNGEE. CDR3 in DNA: TGTGCCAGCAGCACACAAGCGGGCAACTACGAGCAGTACTTC. Encoded protein: CASSTQAGNYEQYF.

The V call is TRBV6-5, the J call TRBJ2-2, with D perhaps TRBD2 (5 bases). Trimming took 5 bases from V and 1 from J, leaving 11 bases between them. CDR3 length equals 15 residues. CDR1 is MNHEY, CDR2 SVGAGI, per germline. CDR3 coding DNA: TGTGCCAGCAGTCAGTACGGGATGAACACCGGGGAGCTGTTTTTT. It encodes CASSQYGMNTGELFF.

This clone was picked up one time. The V and J genes are TRBV27 and TRBJ2-7; perhaps TRBD2 as D (7 bases). The CDR3 has 14 amino acids. Trimming stripped 6 bases from V and 7 bases from J, with 19 bases between. CDR1 MNHEY and CDR2 SMNVEV come from the germline V gene (reference sequence). The CDR3 nucleotides are TGTGCCAGCAGGCCCAGGGCGGGGGCGAGTGAGCAGTACTTC. The encoded protein is CASRPRAGASEQYF.

The DNA of the CDR3 is TGTGCCAGCAGTTACACACAGGGGGAAAATTCACCCCTCCACTTT. Protein product: CASSYTQGENSPLHF. The chain combines TRBV6-5 with TRBJ1-6; TRBD1 agrees at 8 bases. The V segment lost 2 bases and the J segment 7 bases; nucleotides outside the gene matches: 4. The V gene's germline CDR1 is MNHEY and CDR2 SVGAGI. This CDR3 region has 15 residues.

The J gene is TRBJ2-5, the V gene TRBV4-1; 7 bases align to TRBD1. V dropped 4 bases and J dropped 5; count of bases not matched to a gene: 13. The CDR3 has 16 amino acids. CDR1 and CDR2 (germline): MGHRA, YSYEKL. The CDR3 region is CASSLTQTGLWETQYF. The CDR3, as DNA: TGCGCCAGCAGCCTTACTCAGACAGGGCTGTGGGAGACCCAGTACTTC.

The genes are TRBV6-5 and TRBJ1-1; D gene uncertain. The V gene lost 5 bases and the J gene lost 0 bases, with 10 bases spanning the gap. Germline loops: CDR1 MNHEY, CDR2 SVGAGI. The CDR3 sequence is 14 residues long. The CDR3 is CASSPDTLNTEAFF. CDR3 DNA sequence: TGTGCCAGCAGTCCAGACACCTTGAACACTGAAGCTTTCTTT.

The chain links TRBV5-6 to TRBJ2-3; TRBD1 agrees at 8 bases. In germline, CDR1 is SGHDT, CDR2 YYEEEE. There are 15 residues in the CDR3. Trimming removed 5 bases from V and 6 bases from J; junction bases left unmatched: 11. This CDR3 reads CASSTTGVGEDTQYF. The CDR3, as DNA: TGTGCCAGCAGTACGACAGGGGTAGGAGAGGATACGCAGTATTTT.

This clone was recorded only once. This sequence joins TRBV6-2 or TRBV6-3 and TRBJ1-1; D is uncertain. The CDR3 contains 11 residues. Germline V gives CDR1 MNHEY, CDR2 SVGEGT. V dropped 4 bases and J dropped 5 bases, with 5 bases sitting between them. CDR3 protein: CASSWQTEAFF. The DNA of the CDR3 is TGTGCCAGCAGTTGGCAGACTGAAGCTTTCTTT.

The V call is TRBV9, the J call TRBJ2-1, with D perhaps matching TRBD2 (6 bases). V lost 5 bases and J 3 bases, leaving 18 bases between the germline ends. The CDR3 sequence is 16 residues long. CDR1 is SGDLS, CDR2 YYNGEE, per germline. The CDR3 region is CASRRDLRASYNEQFF. The DNA for the CDR3 is TGTGCCAGCAGGCGGGACCTTCGGGCGAGCTACAATGAGCAGTTCTTC. The whole variable domain, filled in from reference TRBV9 and TRBJ2-1, reads DSGVTQTPKHLITATGQRVTLRCSPRSGDLSVYWYQQSLDQGLQFLIQYYNGEERAKGNILERFSAQQFPDLHSELNLSSLELGDSALYFCASRRDLRASYNEQFFGPGTRLTVL.